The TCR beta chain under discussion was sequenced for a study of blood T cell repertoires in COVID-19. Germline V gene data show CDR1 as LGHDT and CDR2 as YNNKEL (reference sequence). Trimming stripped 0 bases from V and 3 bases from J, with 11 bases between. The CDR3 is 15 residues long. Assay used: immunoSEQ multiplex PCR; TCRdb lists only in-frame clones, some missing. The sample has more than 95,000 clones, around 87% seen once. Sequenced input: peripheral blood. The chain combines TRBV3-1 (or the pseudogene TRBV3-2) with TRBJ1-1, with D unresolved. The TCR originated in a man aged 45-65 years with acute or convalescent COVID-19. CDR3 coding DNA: TGTGCCAGCAGCCAAGACCCGGGTCCGGACACTGAAGCTTTCTTT. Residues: CASSQDPGPDTEAFF.